Below are 10 T cell receptor beta chains sequenced from a single sample in a study of cytomegalovirus exposure and HLA in healthy donors. Generated by immunoSEQ multiplex PCR, the TCRdb table keeps only in-frame clones and is missing some. The data contain some 110,000 clones, roughly 83% of them singletons. Sequenced material: PBMCs. Receptor source: a man between 18 and 29 years old in good health and CMV-seronegative.

The J gene is TRBJ1-2, the V gene TRBV27; 9 nucleotides line up with TRBD1. With V trimmed by 6 bases and J by 6 bases, 11 bases remained unmatched. This CDR3 has 15 residues. Per the germline V gene, CDR1 is MNHEY and CDR2 is SMNVEV (reference sequence). The CDR3 region is CASSLLRTGVDGYTF. In DNA form, the CDR3 reads TGTGCCAGCAGCTTACTACGGACAGGGGTAGATGGCTACACCTTC.

This chain links TRBV15 with TRBJ2-2; 12 bases agree with TRBD1. The CDR3 runs to 15 residues. Germline-derived CDR1 and CDR2 are LNHNV and YYDKDF (reference sequence). Trimming cost V 6 bases and J 5 bases; bases outside gene matches: 4. The CDR3 DNA sequence: TGTGCCACCAGAGGGGACAGGGGGCTAACCGGGGAGCTGTTTTTT. As protein: CATRGDRGLTGELFF. Complete variable domain (other parts from reference TRBV15 and TRBJ2-2): DAMVIQNPRYQVTQFGKPVTLSCSQTLNHNVMYWYQQKSSQAPKLLFHYYDKDFNNEADTPDNFQSRRPNTSFCFLDIRSPGLGDTAMYLCATRGDRGLTGELFFGEGSRLTVL.

The chain carries TRBV14 and TRBJ1-6; a weak D match, TRBD1 (5 bases). V was cut by 2 bases and J by 10 bases, with 12 bases left in between. The CDR3 is made up of 14 amino acids. CDR1 is SGHDN, CDR2 FVKESK, per germline. CDR3 sequence: CASSQKIGGSPLHF. The DNA for the CDR3 is TGTGCCAGCAGCCAAAAGATCGGGGGATCACCCCTCCACTTT.

The chain joins TRBV7-2 to TRBJ2-7; 8 bases agree with TRBD2. Germline CDR1 SGHTA, CDR2 FQGNSA. The CDR3 covers 14 residues. V dropped 1 base and J dropped 6; count of bases not matched to a gene: 5. For the CDR3, the DNA is TGTGCCAGCAGCTTAGACGGGGGGGCGGGCGAGCAGTACTTC. It codes for CASSLDGGAGEQYF.

The J gene is TRBJ1-2, the V gene TRBV29-1, with D perhaps TRBD1 (6 bases). Germline CDR1 is SQVTM and CDR2 is ANQGSEA. The CDR3 totals 15 residues. The V gene lost 3 bases and the J gene lost 0 bases, with 14 bases spanning the gap. CDR3 amino acids: CSVEGHQTSNYGYTF. The CDR3 bases are TGCAGCGTTGAGGGACACCAGACCTCTAACTATGGCTACACCTTC.

This rearrangement joins TRBV10-3 to TRBJ1-4; 7 bases map to TRBD1. CDR3 length: 16 residues. V lost 2 bases and J lost 4; bases outside the gene matches: 7. Germline values: CDR1 ENHRY, CDR2 SYGVKD. The DNA of the CDR3 is TGTGCCATCAGTGAGAGGGACAGACGAATTAATGAAAAACTGTTTTTT. Amino acid sequence: CAISERDRRINEKLFF.

This clone is a singleton in its sample. The CDR3 sequence: CSVDVSNTEAFF. CDR3 in DNA: TGCAGCGTTGACGTTTCGAACACTGAAGCTTTCTTT. This chain uses TRBV29-1 with TRBJ1-1; no definite D call. Trimming pared 3 bases from V and 1 base from J, leaving 6 bases between. Germline lookup yields CDR1 SQVTM and CDR2 ANQGSEA. The CDR3 has 12 residues.

The CDR3 DNA is TGTGCCAGCAGCCGGGGACAGGGGGCTGAAAAACTGTTTTTT. It is translated as CASSRGQGAEKLFF. This sequence joins TRBV13 and TRBJ1-4; 12 bases are a match to TRBD1. V lost 5 bases and J lost 7; bases outside the gene matches: 2. The germline CDR1 and CDR2 sequences are PRHDT and FYEKMQ (reference sequence). The CDR3 is made up of 14 amino acids.

The gene calls are TRBV5-1 and TRBJ2-7; a possible D gene is TRBD2 (5 bases). CDR3 length equals 14 residues. The germline gives CDR1 SGHRS, CDR2 YFSETQ. Trimming shortened V by 4 bases and J by 2 bases, and 13 bases separated the two germline ends. CDR3 protein: CASSPREVAYEQYF. The CDR3 DNA reads as TGCGCCAGCAGCCCTCGGGAAGTCGCCTACGAGCAGTACTTC.

The chain employs TRBV30 and TRBJ1-2; TRBD1 is a possible D gene (5 bases). The V and J ends lost 0 bases and 6 bases respectively, with 11 bases between them. CDR1 is GTSNPN and CDR2 is SVGIG in the germline V gene (reference sequence). The length of the CDR3 is 13 residues. The CDR3 here is CAWSVRGFHGYTF. CDR3 coding DNA: TGTGCCTGGAGTGTACGGGGGTTTCATGGCTACACCTTC.